The 12 T cell receptor beta chains presented below share a single source sample, sequenced in a study of shared clonotypes between healthy human individuals. Using immunoSEQ multiplex PCR, the repertoire was profiled, and TCRdb retains in-frame clones only, with some absent. The sample lists 2 million to 2.5 million clones; 92% were seen once. What was sequenced was naive CD4+ T cells from PBMCs. Subset here: CD45RA+ positively selected. Source of these receptors: a man between 18 and 29 years old in good health. Some clones in this sample may be carry-over from other donors' samples.

The rearrangement links TRBV18 to TRBJ2-5; no clear D. The germline gives CDR1 KGHSH, CDR2 LQKENI. Trimming stripped 8 bases from V and 5 bases from J, with 6 bases between. The CDR3 has 10 amino acids. The CDR3, as DNA: TGTGCCAGCCGTGGGGAGACCCAGTACTTC. Translating it yields CASRGETQYF.

V gene TRBV4-3 combines with J gene TRBJ2-3, with 7 positions matching TRBD2. J gave up 7 bases and V 1 base, and 8 bases lay outside the gene matches. The CDR3 consists of 15 residues. Germline CDR1 LGHNA, CDR2 YSLEER. The CDR3 region is CASSQGSAGVYTQYF. In nucleotides, the CDR3 is TGCGCCAGCAGCCAAGGTTCGGCGGGAGTGTATACGCAGTATTTT.

Remarks on this clone: This CDR3 is also generated by other DNA sequences in the sample. V is TRBV11-3 and J is TRBJ2-1, with TRBD2 matching 14 bases. This CDR3 is built from 15 residues. The V and J ends lost 6 bases and 6 bases, in that order; junction bases with no gene match: 4. Looked up from germline, CDR1 is SGHNT and CDR2 is YENEEA. The CDR3: CASSLGTSGSNEQFF. Written as DNA, the CDR3 is TGTGCCAGCAGTCTAGGGACTAGCGGGAGCAATGAGCAGTTCTTC.

The chain recombines TRBV19 with TRBJ2-7; TRBD2 matches at 15 bases. The trim removed 1 base at V and 2 bases at J, leaving 15 bases unmatched. The CDR3 runs 21 residues. Germline lookup yields CDR1 LNHDA and CDR2 SQIVND (reference sequence). This CDR3 is CASSIALGLAGGSVSPYEQYF. CDR3 bases: TGTGCCAGTAGTATAGCCCTAGGACTAGCGGGAGGGTCCGTCTCCCCCTACGAGCAGTACTTC. The whole variable domain, remainder taken from reference TRBV19 and TRBJ2-7, is DGGITQSPKYLFRKEGQNVTLSCEQNLNHDAMYWYRQDPGQGLRLIYYSQIVNDFQKGDIAEGYSVSREKKESFPLTVTSAQKNPTAFYLCASSIALGLAGGSVSPYEQYFGPGTRLTVT.

This clone was detected once. The V call is TRBV11-3, the J call TRBJ2-2, with D tentatively TRBD2 (5 bases). The CDR3 length is 13 residues. V was trimmed by 1 base and J by 6 bases, leaving 6 bases between them. CDR1 is SGHNT and CDR2 is YENEEA in the germline V gene. The CDR3 region has the DNA TGTGCCAGCAGCTTAGCAGCGGCCGGGGAGCTGTTTTTT. Protein product: CASSLAAAGELFF.

As concerns this clone: The sample holds other DNA sequences that translate to the same CDR3. V and J are TRBV5-5 and TRBJ1-5; no clear D. The CDR3 spans 15 residues. V was shortened by 0 bases and J by 3 bases, with 10 bases between the two germline ends. Per germline, CDR1 SGHKS and CDR2 YYEKEE (reference sequence). The CDR3 region has the DNA TGTGCCAGCAGCTTGGGTCAGCCCCCCAATCAGCCCCAGCATTTT. Residues: CASSLGQPPNQPQHF.

The genes are TRBV2 and TRBJ2-7, with D perhaps TRBD1 (6 bases). The CDR3 length is 12 residues. Germline CDR1 reads SNHLY; CDR2 reads FYNNEI. V lost 6 bases, J lost 6 bases, and 12 bases lay in between. CDR3 DNA: TGTGCCAGCAGCCTACAGGGAGTCGAGCAGTACTTC. It specifies CASSLQGVEQYF. Together with reference TRBV2 and TRBJ2-7, the CDR3 gives the full variable domain: EPEVTQTPSHQVTQMGQEVILRCVPISNHLYFYWYRQILGQKVEFLVSFYNNEISEKSEIFDDQFSVERPDGSNFTLKIRSTKLEDSAMYFCASSLQGVEQYFGPGTRLTVT.

The chain couples TRBV6-4 to TRBJ1-5; TRBD1 aligns across 12 bases. Trimming took 5 bases from V and 7 from J; bases not matched to a gene: 9. Germline V gives CDR1 MRHNA, CDR2 SNTAGT. The CDR3 contains 16 residues. The CDR3 DNA sequence: TGTGCCAGCAGTCACGCGGGACAGGGGGCTAAACAGCCCCAGCATTTT. This encodes CASSHAGQGAKQPQHF.

The table lists this clone with a count of one. At the DNA level, this CDR3 is encoded by other sequences in the same sample as well. This chain connects TRBV5-1 to TRBJ1-4; D uncertain. V gave up 0 bases and J gave up 1 base, with 7 bases separating them. This CDR3 is 15 amino acids long. The germline V gene encodes CDR1 SGHRS and CDR2 YFSETQ. The CDR3 loop is CASSLGGETNEKLFF. CDR3 nucleotide sequence: TGCGCCAGCAGCTTGGGGGGTGAAACTAATGAAAAACTGTTTTTT.

The chain links TRBV11-3 to TRBJ1-2, with 8 bases aligning to TRBD1. CDR1 SGHNT and CDR2 YENEEA come from the germline V gene. The CDR3 is 15 amino acids. V trimming: 5 bases; J trimming: 8 bases; junction bases outside the gene matches: 13. The CDR3 protein is CASSHRDRSLGGYTF. The CDR3 DNA follows: TGTGCCAGCAGCCACCGGGACAGGTCACTGGGAGGCTACACCTTC.

The V gene is TRBV13, the J gene TRBJ2-6; D assignment may be TRBD1 or TRBD2 (5 bases each). Trimming took off 5 bases at V and 1 base at J, with 21 bases between the two ends. The germline gives CDR1 PRHDT, CDR2 FYEKMQ (reference sequence). The CDR3 has 19 amino acids. The CDR3 region has the DNA TGTGCCAGCAGCACCACCGGGACCCTTTTTGATTCTGGGGCCAACGTCCTGACTTTC. The encoded protein is CASSTTGTLFDSGANVLTF.

The chain has TRBV12-5 and TRBJ2-2, with a tentative D call TRBD2 (6 bases). Germline lookup yields CDR1 LGHNT and CDR2 FRNRAP. This CDR3 has 13 residues. With 5 bases removed from V and 7 bases from J, the gap between germline ends came to 11 bases. CDR3 nucleotide sequence: TGTGCTAGTGGTCCGGGGGAACACGGGGAGCTGTTTTTT. Protein: CASGPGEHGELFF.